This is a list of T cell receptor beta chains from one sample in a study of blood T cell repertoires in COVID-19. Repertoires were generated with immunoSEQ multiplex PCR, while TCRdb's copy carries only in-frame clones and drops some. The profile shows about 170,000 clones, around 89% of them singletons. Source material: PBMCs or T cells enriched from blood (not recorded which). These TCRs come from a woman aged 18-29 years who had recovered from COVID-19. CDR3s include the opening cysteine and the closing phenylalanine or tryptophan. A D gene is named only where the DNA matches it firmly. The size entry is marked missing in some rows and otherwise reads once, few, many or a size class.

. TRBJ1-2 TRBV20-1 TRBD1 CSASQTGGASGYTF TGCAGTGCTAGTCAGACAGGGGGCGCAAGTGGCTACACCTTC
. TRBJ2-1 TRBV5-1 . CASSIAETEQFF TGCGCCAGCAGCATAGCAGAGACTGAGCAGTTCTTC
. TRBJ2-5 TRBV28 . CASSFGGLQETQYF TGTGCCAGCAGTTTTGGCGGGTTACAAGAGACCCAGTACTTC
few TRBJ2-1 TRBV5-1 . CASSQANEQFF TGCGCCAGCAGCCAAGCTAATGAGCAGTTCTTC
. TRBJ2-7 TRBV24-1 TRBD1 CATIEERDSSYEQYF TGTGCCACCATCGAGGAACGGGACAGCTCCTACGAGCAGTACTTC
. TRBJ2-3 TRBV6-4 . CASSDSAPGGHTDTQYF TGTGCCAGCAGTGACTCTGCCCCGGGGGGCCACACAGATACGCAGTATTTT
. TRBJ1-2 TRBV6-5 TRBD1 CASSRQGNGYTF TGTGCCAGCAGTCGACAGGGGAATGGCTACACCTTC
. TRBJ2-1 TRBV5-1 . CASSLFQGANNEQFF TGCGCCAGCAGCTTGTTTCAGGGCGCGAACAATGAGCAGTTCTTC
. TRBJ2-7 TRBV6-2/TRBV6-3 TRBD2 CASSYTGGPDEQYF TGTGCCAGCAGTTATACGGGAGGGCCAGACGAGCAGTACTTC
. TRBJ2-1 TRBV28 . CASSLPGEGYNEQFF TGTGCCAGCAGTTTACCGGGTGAGGGATACAATGAGCAGTTCTTC
once TRBJ1-1 TRBV28 TRBD1 CASRYVLGQGVTEAFF TGTGCCAGCAGGTATGTCCTGGGGCAGGGGGTCACTGAAGCTTTCTTT
. TRBJ1-1 TRBV27 TRBD1 CASSQGTGWPEAFF TGTGCCAGCAGTCAAGGGACAGGGTGGCCTGAAGCTTTCTTT
. TRBJ1-2 TRBV7-2 TRBD1 CASSFSPGQGGYGYTF TGTGCCAGCAGCTTCTCACCCGGACAGGGCGGGTATGGCTACACCTTC
. TRBJ2-6 TRBV25-1 . CASGLHGAGANVLTF TGTGCCAGCGGCCTTCACGGGGCTGGGGCCAACGTCCTGACTTTC
once TRBJ2-1 TRBV6-2/TRBV6-3 . CASSYVTGNVDEQFF TGTGCCAGCAGTTACGTGACGGGAAATGTAGATGAGCAGTTCTTC
once TRBJ2-3 TRBV18 . CASSTSEGGIDTQYF TGTGCCAGCTCAACAAGCGAGGGCGGGATAGATACGCAGTATTTT
. TRBJ2-7 TRBV28 . CASGTTYEQYF TGTGCCAGCGGGACAACCTACGAGCAGTACTTC